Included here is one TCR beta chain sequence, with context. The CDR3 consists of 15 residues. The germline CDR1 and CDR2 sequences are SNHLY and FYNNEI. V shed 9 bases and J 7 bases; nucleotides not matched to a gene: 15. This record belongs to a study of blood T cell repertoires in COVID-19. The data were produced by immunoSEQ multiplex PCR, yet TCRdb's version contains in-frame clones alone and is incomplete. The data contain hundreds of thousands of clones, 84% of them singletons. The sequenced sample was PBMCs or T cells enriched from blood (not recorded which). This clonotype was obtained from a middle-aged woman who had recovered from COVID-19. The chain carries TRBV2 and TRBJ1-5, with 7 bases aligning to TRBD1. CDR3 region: CASRFEQGQRQPQHF. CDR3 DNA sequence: TGTGCCAGTAGGTTTGAACAGGGGCAGCGGCAGCCCCAGCATTTT.